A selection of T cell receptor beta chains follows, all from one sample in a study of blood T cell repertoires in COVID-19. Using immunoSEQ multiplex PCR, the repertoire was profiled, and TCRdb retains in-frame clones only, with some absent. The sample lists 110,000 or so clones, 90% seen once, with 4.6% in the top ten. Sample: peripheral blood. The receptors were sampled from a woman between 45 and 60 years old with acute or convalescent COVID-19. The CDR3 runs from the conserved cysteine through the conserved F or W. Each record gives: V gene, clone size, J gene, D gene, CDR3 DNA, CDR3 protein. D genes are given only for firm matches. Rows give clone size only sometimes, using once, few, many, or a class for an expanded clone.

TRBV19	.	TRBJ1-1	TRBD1	TGTGCCAGTAGTATTACAGGGGGCAAGGGCACTGAAGCTTTCTTT	CASSITGGKGTEAFF
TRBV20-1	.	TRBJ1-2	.	TGCAGTGCTCCCCGGGAGGGGGGCTACACCTTC	CSAPREGGYTF
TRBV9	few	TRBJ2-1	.	TGTGCCAGCAGCCCAACGACTGGGGCGTACAATGAGCAGTTCTTC	CASSPTTGAYNEQFF
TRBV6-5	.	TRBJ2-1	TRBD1	TGTGCCAGCAGTTATTCCAGGACAGGGGGTAATGAGCAGTTCTTC	CASSYSRTGGNEQFF
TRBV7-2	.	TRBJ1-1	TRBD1	TGTGCCAGCAGCCAGAGCGGGACAGGGAACACTGAAGCTTTCTTT	CASSQSGTGNTEAFF
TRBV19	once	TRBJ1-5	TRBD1	TGTGCCAGTAGTATAGCGACAGGGGTCAATCAGCCCCAGCATTTT	CASSIATGVNQPQHF
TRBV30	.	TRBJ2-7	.	TGTGCCTGGAGTCGGAGGGGGCTGGAGTACGAGCAGTACTTC	CAWSRRGLEYEQYF
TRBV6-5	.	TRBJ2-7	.	TGTGCCAGCACCCTAACTGGGGGCCGGAGCGAGCAGTACTTC	CASTLTGGRSEQYF
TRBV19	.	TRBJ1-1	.	TGTGCCAGTAGTGTACAGGGTATCAACACTGAAGCTTTCTTT	CASSVQGINTEAFF
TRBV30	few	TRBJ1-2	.	TGTGCCTGGAGTGTAATCCGGGGAGTTAACTATGGCTACACCTTC	CAWSVIRGVNYGYTF
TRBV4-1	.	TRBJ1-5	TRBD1	TGCGCCAGCAGCCAAGATATTGGATTACAGGGGGGAAGGCCCCAGCATTTT	CASSQDIGLQGGRPQHF
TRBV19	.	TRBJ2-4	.	TGTGCCAGTAGAACTGAGAACATTCAGTACTTC	CASRTENIQYF
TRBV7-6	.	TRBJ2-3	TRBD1	TGTGCCAGCAGCTTGGCCGGGACAGGGGCACATGGTACGCAGTATTTT	CASSLAGTGAHGTQYF
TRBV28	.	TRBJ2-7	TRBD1	TGTGCCAGCAGTTTCGGGGACAGGCAAGATAACGAGCAGTACTTC	CASSFGDRQDNEQYF
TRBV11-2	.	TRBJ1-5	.	TGTGCCAGCAGCTTAGATCGGAATCAGCCCCAGCATTTT	CASSLDRNQPQHF
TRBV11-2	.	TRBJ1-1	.	TGTGCCAGCAGCTTAGGGGCCAGTTCCACTGAAGCTTTCTTT	CASSLGASSTEAFF
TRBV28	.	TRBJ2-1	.	TGTGCCAGCAGTGACATATCCGATGAGCAGTTCTTC	CASSDISDEQFF
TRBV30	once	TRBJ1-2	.	TGTGCCTGGAGTCCTACGGGGTTGGTTTTCTATGGCTACACCTTC	CAWSPTGLVFYGYTF
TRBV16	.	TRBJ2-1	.	TGTGCCAGCAGCCACGGGGGAGCCTACAATGAGCAGTTCTTC	CASSHGGAYNEQFF
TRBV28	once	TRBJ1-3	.	TGTGCCAGCAGTTTGCCAGGGCTTGGGTCTGGAAACACCATATATTTT	CASSLPGLGSGNTIYF
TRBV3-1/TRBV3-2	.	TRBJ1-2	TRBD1	TGTGCCAGCAGCCTAGACGGACAGGGATATTTAGATGGCTACACCTTC	CASSLDGQGYLDGYTF
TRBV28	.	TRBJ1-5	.	TGTGCCAGCAGTTTGCAGGGGAATCAGCCCCAGCATTTT	CASSLQGNQPQHF
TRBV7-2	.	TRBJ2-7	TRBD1	TGTGCCAGCAGCTTAGCCAGGGGGAAATACGAGCAGTACTTC	CASSLARGKYEQYF
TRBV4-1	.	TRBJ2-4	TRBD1	TGCGCCAGCAGCCAGCAAGGGGCAGGGGGAGTTATTCAGTACTTC	CASSQQGAGGVIQYF
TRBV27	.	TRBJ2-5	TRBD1	TGTGCCAGCAGTCCCCATTTGACAGGGTGGGCGGAGACCCAGTACTTC	CASSPHLTGWAETQYF
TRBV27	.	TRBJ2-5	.	TGTGCCAGCAGTTTATCGGGTGAGGGTTTAGAGACCCAGTACTTC	CASSLSGEGLETQYF